The sequence of this T cell receptor (beta chain) was determined in a study of T cell responses to AZD1222 COVID-19 vaccine. Whole-study results and caveats: Nearly half of unique spike-specific TCRs reportedly avoided B.1.351 and B.1.1.7 mutated regions. Two AZD1222 doses significantly raised spike-specific TCR breadth and depth over controls.

Germline CDR1 reads SGHTA; CDR2 reads FQGNSA. The V end lost 3 bases, the J end lost 0 bases, and 15 bases lay between the germline ends. There are 17 residues in the CDR3. Points on this clone: Its antigen is currently unknown.

Using immunoSEQ multiplex PCR, the repertoire was profiled, and TCRdb retains in-frame clones only, with some absent. The sample includes fewer than 200,000 clones, roughly nine tenths of them seen just once. The starting material was peripheral blood, obtained on day 0 of MenACWY control vaccination. The receptor's source is an adult in good health. This rearrangement joins TRBV7-2 to TRBJ1-3; a weak D match, TRBD1 (5 bases). In DNA, the CDR3 is TGTGCCAGCAGCTTCGAAACAGGCCTACTCTCTGGAAACACCATATATTTT. Residues: CASSFETGLLSGNTIYF. The full variable domain, completed using reference TRBV7-2 and TRBJ1-3, is GAGVSQSPSNKVTEKGKDVELRCDPISGHTALYWYRQSLGQGLEFLIYFQGNSAPDKSGLPSDRFSAERTGGSVSTLTIQRTQQEDSAVYLCASSFETGLLSGNTIYFGEGSWLTVV.